This T cell receptor beta chain comes out of a study of long-term antiretroviral therapy in people with HIV. Study outcomes and limitations: Pre-ART clonal expansions dominated every time point's repertoire. Patients on ART gained diversity, which nonetheless stayed below transplant donor controls.

The length of the CDR3 is 8 amino acids, counting both ends. Germline CDR1 MNHEY, CDR2 SMNVEV (reference sequence). This clone was seen more than once but under ten times. Antigen specificity is unknown. This CDR3 is missing its conserved last phenylalanine or tryptophan, likely due to a read error. The DNA is omitted, as the CDR3 cannot be located on it reliably, and the CDR3 follows TCRdb's listing. Survey-level resolution applied to immunoSEQ assay v3.0. The data were produced by immunoSEQ multiplex PCR, yet TCRdb's version contains in-frame clones alone and is incomplete. The sample shows under 30,000 clones, about 88% of them seen only once. Participants living with HIV all received treatment in the United States. Cryopreserved PBMC samples of roughly 0.85-11 million cells were used for DNA extraction.

This sequence originates from a woman aged 25 to 39 with HIV. The sample in question was unsorted PBMCs, obtained 1.9 years after starting antiretroviral therapy. V is TRBV27 and J is TRBJ2-7; the tabulated D call, TRBD1, remains unverified against the DNA. The CDR3 is CASRIRQG.